These 14 T cell receptor beta chains were sequenced from one sample in a study of shared clonotypes between healthy human individuals (dated by TCRdb to about 2020). Receptor amplification or capture employed the immunoSEQ multiplex PCR assay. TCRdb holds this immuneACCESS table with in-frame rearrangements only. Some clones are missing; in checked studies, unresolved V genes explain under half, and the rest has no known cause. The sample table shows millions of clones, and 85% to 95% are seen once. The top ten hold 0.14% of the sample. What was sequenced was naive CD4+ T cells sorted from blood. The cell subset or site label, read with the paper, signifies: CD45RA+ positively selected. Receptors were obtained from a man younger than 30 in good health.

V and J are TRBV7-9 and TRBJ1-5, with TRBD1 identical over 8 bases. V was pared by 2 bases and J by 3 bases, with 3 bases of the junction left unmatched. CDR1 and CDR2 (germline): SEHNR, FQNEAQ (reference sequence). The CDR3 has 15 residues. CDR3 sequence: CASSLSTGDNQPQHF. The CDR3 nucleotides are TGTGCCAGCAGCTTATCGACAGGGGACAATCAGCCCCAGCATTTT.

The genes are TRBV28 and TRBJ1-5; D unresolved. V was trimmed by 3 bases and J by 4 bases, leaving 10 bases between them. Germline values: CDR1 MDHEN, CDR2 SYDVKM. The CDR3 runs 14 residues. The CDR3 bases are TGTGCCAGCAGTTTTGGGGTTACGAATCAGCCCCAGCATTTT. It encodes CASSFGVTNQPQHF. Together with reference TRBV28 and TRBJ1-5, the CDR3 gives the full variable domain: DVKVTQSSRYLVKRTGEKVFLECVQDMDHENMFWYRQDPGLGLRLIYFSYDVKMKEKGDIPEGYSVSREKKERFSLILESASTNQTSMYLCASSFGVTNQPQHFGDGTRLSIL.

This chain uses TRBV5-4 with TRBJ2-7, with 7 nucleotides matching TRBD1. V shed 3 bases, J shed 6 bases, and the junction held 9 bases outside the gene matches. Germline V gene data show CDR1 as SGHNT and CDR2 as YYREEE (reference sequence). The CDR3 runs 14 residues. DNA for the CDR3: TGTGCCAGCAGCTCAGCCGACAGGGCCTCCGAGCAGTACTTC. Amino acid sequence: CASSSADRASEQYF.

J is TRBJ2-1 and V is TRBV2; D possibly uses TRBD1 or TRBD2 (5 bases each). Germline values: CDR1 SNHLY, CDR2 FYNNEI. This CDR3 is built from 15 residues. Trimming took 2 bases from V and 4 from J, leaving 12 bases between them. This CDR3 reads CASSERQRDYNEQFF. CDR3 DNA sequence: TGTGCCAGCAGTGAACGACAGAGGGATTACAATGAGCAGTTCTTC.

Turning to this clone: Additional DNA sequences in this sample encode the identical CDR3. The chain joins TRBV5-1 to TRBJ1-2; D is ambiguous. The V gene lost 3 bases and the J gene lost 2 bases, with 8 bases spanning the gap. The CDR3 has 13 amino acids. From germline, CDR1 is SGHRS and CDR2 YFSETQ. The CDR3 nucleotides are TGCGCCAGCAGCTCGGAACCGAACTATGGCTACACCTTC. It is translated as CASSSEPNYGYTF.

The chain employs TRBV7-9 and TRBJ2-1, with D perhaps TRBD2 (5 bases). The CDR3 contains 13 residues. V gave up 1 base and J gave up 6 bases, with 7 bases separating them. Germline assignment: CDR1 SEHNR and CDR2 FQNEAQ (reference sequence). CDR3 in amino acids: CASSLGGSNEQFF. Here the CDR3 DNA reads TGTGCCAGCAGCTTAGGCGGGTCCAATGAGCAGTTCTTC.

The gene calls are TRBV4-1 and TRBJ1-2; D call uncertain. This CDR3 is 14 amino acids long. The germline V and J ends were trimmed by 1 base and 7 bases, with 13 bases remaining between them. CDR1 MGHRA and CDR2 YSYEKL come from the germline V gene. The CDR3, as DNA: TGCGCCAGCAGCCAAGGAGAATTATTAAGTGGCTACACCTTC. Amino acid sequence: CASSQGELLSGYTF.

The chain combines TRBV10-3 with TRBJ1-4, with D possibly matching TRBD1 (5 bases). Germline V gene sequence: CDR1 ENHRY, CDR2 SYGVKD. The V gene lost 6 bases and the J gene lost 6 bases, with 11 bases spanning the gap. This CDR3 has 13 amino acids. The CDR3 coding sequence is TGTGCCATCAGGCAGGGAGTGGATGAAAAACTGTTTTTT. The encoded protein is CAIRQGVDEKLFF.

This rearrangement joins TRBV6-5 to TRBJ1-5, with 9 bases identical to TRBD1. Per the germline V gene, CDR1 is MNHEY and CDR2 is SVGAGI. The CDR3 runs 15 residues. V shed 0 bases and J 5 bases; nucleotides not matched to a gene: 2. The CDR3 DNA reads as TGTGCCAGCAGTTACTCCCGGACAGGGGATCAGCCCCAGCATTTT. Translation: CASSYSRTGDQPQHF.

The chain joins TRBV6-5 to TRBJ2-4; D is perhaps TRBD2 (5 bases). CDR3 length equals 14 residues. The germline V gene has CDR1 MNHEY and CDR2 SVGAGI. Trimming took 5 bases from V and 1 from J, leaving 9 bases between them. The CDR3 region has the DNA TGTGCCAGCAGTCCCGGGGTGGCCAAAAACATTCAGTACTTC. Translation gives CASSPGVAKNIQYF.

In regard to this clone: Other DNA sequences in this specimen translate into the identical CDR3. This chain connects TRBV9 to TRBJ1-6, with D tentatively TRBD1 (5 bases). V lost 0 bases and J 7 bases, leaving 5 bases between the germline ends. The germline V gene has CDR1 SGDLS and CDR2 YYNGEE. The CDR3 has 13 residues. The CDR3 DNA is TGTGCCAGCAGCGTAGGGGACAATTCACCCCTCCACTTT. Its translation: CASSVGDNSPLHF.

This chain uses TRBV4-3 with TRBJ1-5; no firm D call. The CDR3 length is 15 residues. The ends were cut back, 0 bases at V and 7 bases at J, with 13 bases in the middle. In germline, CDR1 is LGHNA, CDR2 YSLEER. CDR3 coding DNA: TGCGCCAGCAGCCAAGATCCCGGGGTGGGGCAGCCCCAGCATTTT. This translates into CASSQDPGVGQPQHF.

This clone was observed once. The rearrangement links TRBV10-3 to TRBJ2-1, with 11 bases identical to TRBD2. The CDR3 runs to 15 residues. After removal of 7 bases from V and 7 bases from J, the junction contained 9 bases not matched to a gene. Germline V gene data show CDR1 as ENHRY and CDR2 as SYGVKD. The CDR3 DNA is TGTGCCATCAAGGTGACTAGCGGGGAATCGAATGAGCAGTTCTTC. Residues: CAIKVTSGESNEQFF.

The chain uses TRBV18 and TRBJ2-1, with TRBD2 identical over 9 bases. The junction had 4 bases not matched to a gene; V was cut back by 2 bases and J by 2 bases. The CDR3 runs 16 residues. Germline V CDR1 and CDR2: KGHSH, LQKENI. CDR3 bases: TGTGCCAGCTCACCAGCGGGAGGGCCAACCTACAATGAGCAGTTCTTC. Protein product: CASSPAGGPTYNEQFF.